Listed here are 27 T cell receptor beta chains from one sample, sequenced in a study of blood T cell repertoires in COVID-19. Clones were sequenced by immunoSEQ multiplex PCR, and TCRdb holds only the in-frame ones, with some missing. This table holds roughly 100,000 clones, roughly 80% found once. The sequenced sample was peripheral blood. These receptors were obtained from a human donor in a cohort sampled during active COVID-19.

The V gene is TRBV7-2, the J gene TRBJ1-5; D is uncertain. This CDR3 is 13 amino acids long. CDR1 is SGHTA and CDR2 is FQGNSA in the germline V gene. The V gene lost 0 bases and the J gene lost 6 bases, with 6 bases spanning the gap. Here the CDR3 DNA reads TGTGCCAGCAGCTTAGCCGGCGGTCAGCCCCAGCATTTT. It specifies CASSLAGGQPQHF.

The chain has TRBV5-1 and TRBJ1-2; D might be TRBD1 (6 bases). The ends were cut back, 0 bases at V and 0 bases at J, with 9 bases in the middle. This CDR3 region has 15 residues. CDR1 is SGHRS, CDR2 YFSETQ, per germline. CDR3 amino acids: CASSLVGATNYGYTF. DNA of the CDR3: TGCGCCAGCAGCTTGGTGGGGGCTACTAACTATGGCTACACCTTC.

CDR3 loop: CASSDRGMAVYGYTF. The CDR3 coding sequence is TGTGCCAGCAGTGATCGGGGGATGGCAGTTTATGGCTACACCTTC. V gene TRBV6-1 combines with J gene TRBJ1-2; D may be TRBD1 (5 bases). V was pared by 3 bases and J by 5 bases, with 16 bases between. This CDR3 has 15 amino acids. Germline V gives CDR1 MNHNS, CDR2 SASEGT.

The chain recombines TRBV19 with TRBJ2-7; TRBD2 matches at 12 bases. The V segment lost 10 bases and the J segment 7 bases; nucleotides outside the gene matches: 8. The germline V gene encodes CDR1 LNHDA and CDR2 SQIVND (reference sequence). CDR3 length equals 13 residues. The CDR3 coding sequence is TGTGCCACTGTCGGACTAGCGGGGAGGGAGCAGTACTTC. This codes for CATVGLAGREQYF.

The rearrangement links TRBV6-6 to TRBJ1-2; TRBD1 agrees at 12 bases. The CDR3 length is 14 residues. The V gene's germline CDR1 is MNHNY and CDR2 SVGAGI (reference sequence). The ends lost 8 bases at V and 7 bases at J; junction bases unmatched: 8. CDR3 DNA sequence: TGTGCCAGCCAGCGGGACAGGGGGCAGGGTGGCTACACCTTC. Amino acid sequence: CASQRDRGQGGYTF.

This sequence joins TRBV11-3 and TRBJ1-3; 9 bases match TRBD1. V dropped 6 bases and J dropped 2; count of bases not matched to a gene: 5. Germline loops: CDR1 SGHNT, CDR2 YENEEA. This CDR3 has 15 amino acids. Here the CDR3 DNA reads TGTGCCAGCAGACCCAACAGGGGGCCTGGAAACACCATATATTTT. It yields the protein CASRPNRGPGNTIYF.

The rearrangement joins TRBV24-1 to TRBJ1-2, with D unclear. The germline gives CDR1 KGHDR, CDR2 SFDVKD. Trimming cost V 4 bases and J 4 bases, with 12 bases left between them. The CDR3 is made up of 14 amino acids. For the CDR3, the DNA is TGTGCCACCAGTGACTCTCGTTCAGGCTATGGCTACACCTTC. Translating it yields CATSDSRSGYGYTF.

The chain recombines TRBV5-1 with TRBJ1-5, with TRBD1 matching 8 bases. Germline CDR1 is SGHRS and CDR2 is YFSETQ. Germline trimming cut 5 bases from V and 1 base from J; bases unmatched to any gene: 5. The CDR3 spans 15 residues. The CDR3 loop reads CASSPGQGSNQPQHF. Here the CDR3 DNA reads TGCGCCAGCAGTCCCGGACAGGGAAGCAATCAGCCCCAGCATTTT.

There are a few counts of this clone. The chain links TRBV21-1 to TRBJ2-7; the D call of TRBD1 is as the table states it, not checked on the DNA. TRBV21-1 is classified as a pseudogene. This CDR3 comprises 16 residues. The CDR3 here is CASSKAQGAITYEQYF. CDR3 coding DNA: TGTGCCAGCAGCAAAGCGCAGGGGGCCATCACCTACGAGCAGTACTTC.

The gene calls are TRBV29-1 and TRBJ1-2, with a weak D call TRBD1 (6 bases). Germline values: CDR1 SQVTM, CDR2 ANQGSEA. The CDR3 is made up of 15 amino acids. The germline V and J ends were trimmed by 0 bases and 2 bases, with 13 bases remaining between them. CDR3 region: CSVEEPPGDNYGYTF. The DNA of the CDR3 is TGCAGCGTTGAAGAGCCCCCAGGGGACAACTATGGCTACACCTTC.

This chain connects TRBV7-9 to TRBJ2-2, with a tentative D call TRBD2 (5 bases). V was clipped by 3 bases and J by 3 bases, with 11 bases between them. This CDR3 is 15 amino acids long. Germline V lookup: CDR1 SEHNR, CDR2 FQNEAQ (reference sequence). In DNA form, the CDR3 reads TGTGCCAGCAGCTTTGGGAGCAAGTACACCGGGGAGCTGTTTTTT. It encodes CASSFGSKYTGELFF.

The chain employs TRBV14 and TRBJ2-7; 7 bases are a match to TRBD1. The germline CDR1 and CDR2 sequences are SGHDN and FVKESK. The V and J ends lost 2 bases and 0 bases, in that order; junction bases with no gene match: 4. The CDR3 is 15 amino acids. In nucleotides, the CDR3 is TGTGCCAGCAGCCAATCGGCAGGGGGCTCCTACGAGCAGTACTTC. The encoded protein is CASSQSAGGSYEQYF.

This sequence joins TRBV6-1 and TRBJ1-2; D gene uncertain. Trimming removed 0 bases from V and 7 bases from J, with 9 bases in between. Germline CDR1 is MNHNS and CDR2 is SASEGT. This CDR3 contains 13 residues. The CDR3 loop reads CASSEASTRGYTF. The CDR3, as DNA: TGTGCCAGCAGTGAAGCTTCCACTCGTGGCTACACCTTC.

The chain uses TRBV6-6 and TRBJ1-2; D ambiguous. Trimming cost V 6 bases and J 0 bases, with 5 bases left between them. CDR1 is MNHNY, CDR2 SVGAGI, per germline (reference sequence). The CDR3 sequence is 12 residues long. For the CDR3, the DNA is TGTGCCAGCAGCCAGACTAACTATGGCTACACCTTC. Translating it yields CASSQTNYGYTF.

This clone appeared a single time. The J gene is TRBJ1-2, the V gene TRBV28, with 7 bases lining up with TRBD1. The V segment lost 6 bases and the J segment 8 bases; nucleotides outside the gene matches: 15. In germline, CDR1 is MDHEN, CDR2 SYDVKM. The CDR3 runs 15 residues. The CDR3 nucleotides read TGTGCCAGCAGCCGCCCGGGACAGCCCCAGTTCGGCTACACCTTC. It encodes CASSRPGQPQFGYTF.

CDR3 residues: CASSSQNRGGSNQPQHF. The CDR3 DNA reads as TGTGCCAGCAGCTCCCAAAACCGGGGAGGCAGCAATCAGCCCCAGCATTTT. V gene TRBV5-6 combines with J gene TRBJ1-5; no firm D call. The CDR3 contains 17 residues. Germline V gene data show CDR1 as SGHDT and CDR2 as YYEEEE. Trimming stripped 3 bases from V and 1 base from J, with 17 bases between.

This clone was observed a single time. V gene TRBV27 combines with J gene TRBJ1-4; 7 nucleotides line up with TRBD1. J was trimmed by 6 bases and V by 0 bases; bases with no gene match: 13. There are 18 residues in the CDR3. Germline CDR1 is MNHEY and CDR2 is SMNVEV (reference sequence). CDR3 DNA: TGTGCCAGCAGTTTATCGGACCCCAGAGCAGGGGGATATGAAAAACTGTTTTTT. It translates to CASSLSDPRAGGYEKLFF.

V is TRBV19 and J is TRBJ2-2, with TRBD2 identical over 9 bases. The CDR3 totals 17 residues. The germline CDR1 and CDR2 sequences are LNHDA and SQIVND (reference sequence). The V gene end was trimmed by 5 bases and the J gene end by 7 bases; junction bases not matched to a gene: 14. CDR3 in amino acids: CASSVQLAGGTFGELFF. The CDR3 DNA reads TGTGCCAGTAGTGTCCAACTGGCGGGGGGGACCTTCGGGGAGCTGTTTTTT. The variable domain in full, with the rest retrieved from reference TRBV19 and TRBJ2-2, is DGGITQSPKYLFRKEGQNVTLSCEQNLNHDAMYWYRQDPGQGLRLIYYSQIVNDFQKGDIAEGYSVSREKKESFPLTVTSAQKNPTAFYLCASSVQLAGGTFGELFFGEGSRLTVL.

The sample holds one count of this clone. The chain uses TRBV11-2 and TRBJ2-3, with TRBD1 matching 9 bases. Germline V gene data show CDR1 as SGHAT and CDR2 as FQNNGV. Trimming removed 1 base from V and 3 bases from J; junction bases left unmatched: 2. The CDR3 extends over 15 amino acids. In nucleotides, the CDR3 is TGTGCCAGCAGCTTAGGGACAGGGGATACAGATACGCAGTATTTT. As protein: CASSLGTGDTDTQYF.

The CDR3 sequence: CASSPPGQGIYEQYF. DNA of the CDR3: TGTGCCAGCTCCCCTCCGGGACAGGGTATCTACGAGCAGTACTTC. The chain combines TRBV18 with TRBJ2-7; 9 bases agree with TRBD1. The germline V gene encodes CDR1 KGHSH and CDR2 LQKENI. This CDR3 region has 15 residues. V lost 6 bases, J lost 3 bases, and 9 bases stayed unmatched.

The genes are TRBV7-2 and TRBJ1-2; 8 positions match TRBD1. Germline CDR1 is SGHTA and CDR2 is FQGNSA. The CDR3 covers 14 residues. The trim removed 0 bases at V and 7 bases at J, leaving 4 bases unmatched. The CDR3 reads CASSLAATGGGYTF. The DNA of the CDR3 is TGTGCCAGCAGCTTAGCCGCTACAGGGGGTGGCTACACCTTC.

The chain is built from TRBV15 and TRBJ2-1; TRBD2 is a possible D gene (6 bases). V was cut by 1 base and J by 3 bases, with 13 bases left in between. The CDR3 has 16 amino acids. The germline gives CDR1 LNHNV, CDR2 YYDKDF (reference sequence). This CDR3 reads CATSRAGAGIYNEQFF. CDR3 bases: TGTGCCACCAGCAGAGCTGGTGCGGGAATCTACAATGAGCAGTTCTTC. The variable domain in full, with the rest retrieved from reference TRBV15 and TRBJ2-1, is DAMVIQNPRYQVTQFGKPVTLSCSQTLNHNVMYWYQQKSSQAPKLLFHYYDKDFNNEADTPDNFQSRRPNTSFCFLDIRSPGLGDTAMYLCATSRAGAGIYNEQFFGPGTRLTVL.

This sequence joins TRBV5-5 and TRBJ1-2; unclear D gene. The length of the CDR3 is 11 residues. Germline lookup yields CDR1 SGHKS and CDR2 YYEKEE (reference sequence). Trimming removed 7 bases at V and 0 bases at J, with 4 bases between. CDR3 amino acids: CASDSNYGYTF. CDR3 DNA sequence: TGTGCCAGCGACTCTAACTATGGCTACACCTTC.

The chain links TRBV5-1 to TRBJ2-5, with 9 bases lining up with TRBD1. The CDR3 is 14 residues long. With V trimmed by 2 bases and J by 5 bases, 4 bases remained unmatched. CDR1 is SGHRS and CDR2 is YFSETQ in the germline V gene. DNA of the CDR3: TGCGCCAGCAGCTTAACAGGGGGCGTTGAGACCCAGTACTTC. This translates into CASSLTGGVETQYF.

This chain connects TRBV5-4 to TRBJ1-3; 8 positions match TRBD1. The germline gives CDR1 SGHNT, CDR2 YYREEE (reference sequence). V trimming: 3 bases; J trimming: 0 bases; junction bases outside the gene matches: 5. CDR3 size: 16 residues. The CDR3 sequence is CASSSGGQGSGNTIYF. CDR3 sequence (DNA): TGTGCCAGCAGCTCCGGCGGACAGGGCTCTGGAAACACCATATATTTT.

This clone was detected only once. The CDR3 nucleotides are TGTGCCACCTCCTCGGACAGGGACAATGAGCAGTTCTTC. It is translated as CATSSDRDNEQFF. The chain has TRBV10-3 and TRBJ2-1, with TRBD1 matching 8 bases. Germline V CDR1 and CDR2: ENHRY, SYGVKD. V dropped 10 bases and J dropped 5; count of bases not matched to a gene: 7. The CDR3 loop spans 13 amino acids.

This clone showed up just a few times. The chain carries TRBV29-1 and TRBJ1-4; a weak D match, TRBD1 (5 bases). The CDR3 has 14 residues. Per the germline V gene, CDR1 is SQVTM and CDR2 is ANQGSEA. Between the trimmed V and J ends, which lost 7 bases and 8 bases, there was a span of 20 bases. DNA of the CDR3: TGCAGCGCCCGAGGAGGAGGGGCGGGAGAAAAACTGTTTTTT. It translates to CSARGGGAGEKLFF.